Listed here are 7 T cell receptor beta chains from one sample, sequenced in a study of blood T cell repertoires in COVID-19. Measured with immunoSEQ multiplex PCR; TCRdb has only the in-frame clones, and not every one. The sample records 4,000 or so clones, over 80% being singletons. Input material: peripheral blood. These receptors originate from a man in his forties or fifties with active COVID-19.

The J gene is TRBJ2-7, the V gene TRBV7-2; D is possibly TRBD1 (6 bases). The V and J ends lost 2 bases and 5 bases respectively, with 13 bases between them. Looked up from germline, CDR1 is SGHTA and CDR2 is FQGNSA. CDR3 length: 14 residues. As DNA, the CDR3 is TGTGCCAGCAGCTTAAGCAGGGGTGGCAACGAGCAGTACTTC. This codes for CASSLSRGGNEQYF.

V gene TRBV28 combines with J gene TRBJ2-5; D is unresolved. The germline V gene has CDR1 MDHEN and CDR2 SYDVKM. The CDR3 has 12 amino acids. The ends were cut back, 1 base at V and 5 bases at J, with 5 bases in the middle. The CDR3 sequence is CASSLLVETQYF. CDR3 nucleotide sequence: TGTGCCAGCAGTTTATTAGTCGAGACCCAGTACTTC.

This chain connects TRBV14 to TRBJ2-7; 12 bases align to TRBD2. CDR3 length equals 15 residues. The V and J ends lost 5 bases and 4 bases, in that order; junction bases with no gene match: 6. Germline CDR1 reads SGHDN; CDR2 reads FVKESK. In nucleotides, the CDR3 is TGTGCCAGCAGCTCCCGACTAGCGGGAGCGTACGAGCAGTACTTC. Translating gives CASSSRLAGAYEQYF.

The V call is TRBV7-2, the J call TRBJ1-4; D is possibly TRBD1 (5 bases). This CDR3 is 14 amino acids long. Germline V CDR1 and CDR2: SGHTA, FQGNSA. V was pared by 3 bases and J by 10 bases, with 15 bases between. In DNA form, the CDR3 reads TGTGCCAGCAGCTTGACACAGGTGACTGCAAAACTGTTTTTT. It specifies CASSLTQVTAKLFF.

This chain connects TRBV27 to TRBJ2-1; TRBD2 matches at 12 bases. CDR1 MNHEY and CDR2 SMNVEV come from the germline V gene (reference sequence). There are 16 residues in the CDR3. V dropped 2 bases and J dropped 5; count of bases not matched to a gene: 4. CDR3 amino acids: CASSLKTSGSHNEQFF. Here the CDR3 DNA reads TGTGCCAGCAGTTTAAAGACTAGCGGGAGCCACAATGAGCAGTTCTTC.

J is TRBJ2-1 and V is TRBV7-2; TRBD2 aligns across 9 bases. In germline, CDR1 is SGHTA, CDR2 FQGNSA. There are 13 residues in the CDR3. Trimming at V came to 4 bases and at J to 10 bases, leaving 5 bases not matched to a gene. The DNA for the CDR3 is TGTGCCAGCAGCTCGGGCCTAGCGGGAGAGCAGTTCTTC. This codes for CASSSGLAGEQFF.

The chain couples TRBV7-3 to TRBJ2-2, with 7 nucleotides matching TRBD1. With 5 bases clipped from V and 7 bases from J, the junction kept 7 bases outside the gene matches. The CDR3 contains 14 residues. Per germline, CDR1 SGHTA and CDR2 FQGTGA. CDR3 coding DNA: TGTGCCAGCAGCCCCGACAGGGCGGACGGGGAGCTGTTTTTT. Translating it yields CASSPDRADGELFF.